This TCR beta chain was recovered during a study of T cell responses to AZD1222 COVID-19 vaccine. Notes on the study in general: There were mostly white British donors and more females than males, and clonal diversity was possibly underestimated.

About this clone itself: Its antigen is currently unknown.

Sequencing used immunoSEQ multiplex PCR; TCRdb keeps in-frame clones, though not all of them. The sample records tens of thousands of clones, approximately 90% being singletons. Timing groups of about 4 and about 12 weeks for second doses were pooled. The V gene end was trimmed by 2 bases and the J gene end by 10 bases; junction bases not matched to a gene: 6. CDR1 is SGDLS and CDR2 is YYNGEE in the germline V gene. The CDR3 has 15 amino acids. The source is an adult who received the AZD1222 COVID-19 vaccine. V is TRBV9 and J is TRBJ1-4; 12 bases line up with TRBD1. Specimen: peripheral blood, collected 28 days after the second AZD1222 dose. The CDR3 loop reads CASSVSGTGGGKLFF. In DNA form, the CDR3 reads TGTGCCAGCAGCGTGAGCGGGACAGGGGGCGGAAAACTGTTTTTT.